This TCR beta chain was retrieved from a study of early T cells in non-severe SARS-CoV-2 infection. Unique molecular identifiers (one per individual cDNA molecule) were attached. TCRdb used MiXCR to reprocess the 5' RACE reads, holding one entry per CDR3 protein. Of roughly 65,000 distinct CDR3 sequences listed, about 12% are singletons. The CDR3 spans 14 residues. V lost 5 bases and J lost 8, with 18 bases in between. Per the germline V gene, CDR1 is SGHTA and CDR2 is FQGNSA. Sequencing was performed on whole blood. The chain combines TRBV7-2 with TRBJ1-2; D is undetermined. The origin of this receptor is an adult who was a healthcare worker with PCR-confirmed SARS-CoV-2 infection or an uninfected control (not recorded which). This chain's CDR3 is CASSPTSLARGYTF. The CDR3 DNA reads TGTGCCAGCAGCCCCACTTCGTTAGCCCGCGGCTACACCTTC. The variable domain in full, with the rest retrieved from reference TRBV7-2 and TRBJ1-2, is GAGVSQSPSNKVTEKGKDVELRCDPISGHTALYWYRQSLGQGLEFLIYFQGNSAPDKSGLPSDRFSAERTGGSVSTLTIQRTQQEDSAVYLCASSPTSLARGYTFGSGTRLTVV.